This T cell receptor beta chain came from a study of vaccination and CD4 T cells after COVID-19. Sequencing of the DNA from cultured CD4+ T cells was carried out with the Oncomine TCR Beta short-read assay. One entry per CDR3 protein results from TCRdb running MiXCR on the PCR reads. This repertoire shows fewer than 20,000 distinct CDR3 sequences, roughly 73% found once; its top ten account for about 4.2%. This clonotype appeared a single time. Antigen specificity is unknown. The junction shows a germline mismatch at one end, possibly a read error. The treatment was: approximately nine-day PBMC culture with coronavirus spike peptide pools or control peptides (ViraFEST assay). This TCR was sampled from a human donor who had recovered from COVID-19. The sequencing input was CD4+ T cells from blood, cultured in vitro.

CDR3 sequence reads: CASSLQGGQWMVF. The CDR3 bases are TGTGCCAGCAGCTTACAGGGGGGGCAATGGATGGTCTTC. The rearrangement links TRBV7-3 to TRBJ2-1, with D possibly called TRBD1 or TRBD2 (7 bases each). Per the germline V gene, CDR1 is SGHTA and CDR2 is FQGTGA. The CDR3 totals 13 residues.